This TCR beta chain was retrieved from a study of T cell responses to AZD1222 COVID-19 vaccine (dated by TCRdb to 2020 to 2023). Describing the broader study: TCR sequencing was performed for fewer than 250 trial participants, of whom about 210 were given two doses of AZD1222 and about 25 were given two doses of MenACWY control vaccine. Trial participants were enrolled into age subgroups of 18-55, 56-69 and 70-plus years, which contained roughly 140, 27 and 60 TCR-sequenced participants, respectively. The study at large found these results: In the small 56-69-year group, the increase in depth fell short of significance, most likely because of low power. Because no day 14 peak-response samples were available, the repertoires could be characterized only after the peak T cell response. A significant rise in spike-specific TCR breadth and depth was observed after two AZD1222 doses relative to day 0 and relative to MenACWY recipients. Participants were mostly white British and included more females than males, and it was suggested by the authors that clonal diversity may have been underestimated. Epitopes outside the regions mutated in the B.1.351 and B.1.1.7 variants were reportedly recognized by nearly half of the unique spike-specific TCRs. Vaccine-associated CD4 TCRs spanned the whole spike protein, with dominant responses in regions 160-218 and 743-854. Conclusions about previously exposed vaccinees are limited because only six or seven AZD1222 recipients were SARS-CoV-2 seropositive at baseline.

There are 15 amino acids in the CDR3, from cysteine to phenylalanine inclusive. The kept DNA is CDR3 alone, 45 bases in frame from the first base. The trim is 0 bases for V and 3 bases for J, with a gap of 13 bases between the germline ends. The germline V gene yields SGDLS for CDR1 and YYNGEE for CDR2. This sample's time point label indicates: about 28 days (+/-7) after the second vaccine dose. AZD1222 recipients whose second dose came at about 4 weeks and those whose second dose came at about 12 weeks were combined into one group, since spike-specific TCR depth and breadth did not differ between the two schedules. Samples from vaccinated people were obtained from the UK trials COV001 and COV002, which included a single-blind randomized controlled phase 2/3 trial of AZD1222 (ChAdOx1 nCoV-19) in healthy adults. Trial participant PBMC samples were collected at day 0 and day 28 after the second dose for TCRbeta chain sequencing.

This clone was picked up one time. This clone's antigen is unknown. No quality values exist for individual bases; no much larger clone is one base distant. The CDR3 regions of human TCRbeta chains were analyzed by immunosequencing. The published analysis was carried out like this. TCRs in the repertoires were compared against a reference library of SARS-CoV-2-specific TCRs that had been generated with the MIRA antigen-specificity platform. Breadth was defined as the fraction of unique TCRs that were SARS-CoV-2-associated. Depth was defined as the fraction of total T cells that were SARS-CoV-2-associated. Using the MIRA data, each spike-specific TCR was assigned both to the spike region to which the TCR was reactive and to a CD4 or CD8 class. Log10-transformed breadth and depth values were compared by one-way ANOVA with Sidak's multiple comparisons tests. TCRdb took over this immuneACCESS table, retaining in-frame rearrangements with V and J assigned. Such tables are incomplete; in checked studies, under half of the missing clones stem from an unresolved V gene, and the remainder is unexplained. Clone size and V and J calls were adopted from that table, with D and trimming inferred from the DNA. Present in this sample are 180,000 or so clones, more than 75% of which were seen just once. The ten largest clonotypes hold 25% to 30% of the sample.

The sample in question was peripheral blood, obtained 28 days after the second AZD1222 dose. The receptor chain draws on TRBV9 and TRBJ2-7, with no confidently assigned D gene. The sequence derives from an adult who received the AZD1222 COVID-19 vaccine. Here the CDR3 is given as CASSVERAPVYEQYF. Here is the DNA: TGTGCCAGCAGCGTAGAAAGGGCACCAGTCTACGAGCAGTACTTC.